This T cell receptor beta chain came from a study of blood T cells in healthy people across ages. This clonotype has only a few counts. There are 15 residues in the CDR3. Germline CDR1 and CDR2: ENHRY and SYGVKD. With a J-beta primer mix and a sample-barcoded 5' primer, a second PCR ran about 7 to 12 cycles. MiXCR was run by TCRdb on the 5' RACE reads, yielding one entry per CDR3 protein. The sample lists around 1,100,000 distinct CDR3 sequences, around two fifths seen once, with 13% in the top ten. This sequence joins TRBV10-3 and TRBJ2-1, with no clear D. The tail of the sequence fits TRBJ2-7 better, so the J call may be wrong. The source is a man in his late teens or twenties in good health. The sample taken for sequencing was blood. The CDR3 coding sequence is TGTGCCATCAGGCGAGCGACGACGTTGTACAATGAGCAGTACTTC. Protein: CAIRRATTLYNEQYF.